This TCR beta chain was recorded in a study of blood T cell repertoires in COVID-19. Germline V gene lookup returns CDR1 SGHTA and CDR2 FQGNSA. The CDR3 spans 15 residues. V lost 1 base and J lost 3; bases outside the gene matches: 2. How the authors handled the data: Reference gene primer amplification yielded estimated nucleated cell counts. TCRdb's copy holds only in-frame clones and misses some; the assay was immunoSEQ multiplex PCR. V and J calls and clone size follow that table, whereas D and trimming were derived from the DNA. The sample carries approximately 82,000 clones, around 83% recorded once.

The specimen was peripheral blood. This sequence joins TRBV7-2 and TRBJ2-3; 9 positions match TRBD1. The receptor was derived from a woman between 55 and 75 years old with acute or convalescent COVID-19. The CDR3 here is CASSLVGQGTDTQYF. CDR3 bases: TGTGCCAGCAGCTTAGTAGGACAGGGGACAGATACGCAGTATTTT. The entire variable domain, with the rest obtained from reference TRBV7-2 and TRBJ2-3, is as follows: GAGVSQSPSNKVTEKGKDVELRCDPISGHTALYWYRQSLGQGLEFLIYFQGNSAPDKSGLPSDRFSAERTGGSVSTLTIQRTQQEDSAVYLCASSLVGQGTDTQYFGPGTRLTVL.